This T cell receptor beta chain was recovered during a study of blood T cell repertoires in COVID-19. The CDR3 covers 16 residues. Seattle enrolled patients during active infection and tracked them longitudinally. The repertoire was sequenced with immunoSEQ multiplex PCR; TCRdb's copy has only in-frame clones and lacks some. The sample includes fewer than 140,000 clones, around 80% of them seen just once. This clonotype was obtained from a man at least 80 years old with COVID-19, enrolled during active disease. Sequenced material: peripheral blood. The chain combines TRBV12-1 with TRBJ2-3; no check of the table's D call, TRBD2, against the DNA was made. TRBV12-1 is given as a pseudogene. Here the CDR3 DNA reads TGTGCCAGCAGCTTGAACGGGACTAAACTCACAGATACGCAGTATTTT. Translating it yields CASSLNGTKLTDTQYF.